This entry lists 7 T cell receptor beta chains sequenced from one sample in a study of cytomegalovirus exposure and HLA in healthy donors. Only in-frame clones appear in the TCRdb table, and some are missing; sequencing was by immunoSEQ multiplex PCR. The sample consists of about 180,000 clones, 85% of them appearing once. The sample taken for sequencing was PBMCs. These receptors all come from a young man in good health and CMV-seropositive.

The chain is built from TRBV6-5 and TRBJ1-2; 8 bases align to TRBD1. The CDR3 extends over 15 amino acids. V lost 0 bases and J lost 5; bases outside the gene matches: 5. The germline CDR1 and CDR2 sequences are MNHEY and SVGAGI. The chain's CDR3 is CASSYSTRTGYGYTF. DNA of the CDR3: TGTGCCAGCAGTTACTCGACCCGGACAGGGTATGGCTACACCTTC.

The chain joins TRBV28 to TRBJ2-5; TRBD2 is a possible D gene (5 bases). The CDR3 runs to 14 residues. Germline lookup yields CDR1 MDHEN and CDR2 SYDVKM. The ends were cut back, 6 bases at V and 2 bases at J, with 13 bases in the middle. The CDR3 loop reads CASRGVRVQETQYF. The DNA of the CDR3 is TGTGCCAGCAGGGGAGTGCGTGTTCAAGAGACCCAGTACTTC.

This sequence joins TRBV7-6 and TRBJ2-7; 8 positions agree with TRBD1. Trimming removed 5 bases from V and 2 bases from J; junction bases left unmatched: 5. Germline loops: CDR1 SGHVS, CDR2 FNYEAQ. This CDR3 is built from 14 residues. The CDR3 DNA is TGTGCCAGCAGCCCCGGGACAGGTCCCTACGAGCAGTACTTC. Its translation is CASSPGTGPYEQYF.

The chain employs TRBV5-1 and TRBJ2-3, with D unclear. CDR3 length equals 12 residues. V dropped 4 bases and J dropped 2 bases, with 5 bases sitting between them. Germline V gene sequence: CDR1 SGHRS, CDR2 YFSETQ. The CDR3 DNA is TGCGCCAGCAGCCTATACACAGATACGCAGTATTTT. Its translation: CASSLYTDTQYF.

This chain connects TRBV5-6 to TRBJ1-2; TRBD1 matches at 12 bases. The CDR3 totals 16 residues. Trimming at V came to 4 bases and at J to 2 bases, leaving 6 bases not matched to a gene. Germline values: CDR1 SGHDT, CDR2 YYEEEE. DNA of the CDR3: TGTGCCAGCAGCCCGGGACAGGGGGCATTGAACTATGGCTACACCTTC. Protein sequence: CASSPGQGALNYGYTF. The variable domain in full, completed from reference TRBV5-6 and TRBJ1-2, reads DAGVTQSPTHLIKTRGQQVTLRCSPKSGHDTVSWYQQALGQGPQFIFQYYEEEERQRGNFPDRFSGHQFPNYSSELNVNALLLGDSALYLCASSPGQGALNYGYTFGSGTRLTVV.

This chain uses TRBV2 with TRBJ1-1; 8 bases are shared with TRBD1. After removal of 7 bases from V and 6 bases from J, the junction contained 10 bases not matched to a gene. The CDR3 covers 14 residues. Looked up from germline, CDR1 is SNHLY and CDR2 is FYNNEI. The CDR3 region has the DNA TGTGCCAGCAATTCTCCAGGGGGCAGTCCTGAAGCTTTCTTT. Encoded protein: CASNSPGGSPEAFF.

V and J are TRBV7-9 and TRBJ2-5; TRBD2 aligns across 13 bases. Trimming cost V 5 bases and J 1 base; bases outside gene matches: 4. Germline-derived CDR1 and CDR2 are SEHNR and FQNEAQ (reference sequence). The CDR3 is 16 amino acids. The CDR3 DNA reads TGTGCCAGCAGCCGAGGGACTAGCGGGATCCAAGAGACCCAGTACTTC. This sequence encodes CASSRGTSGIQETQYF.